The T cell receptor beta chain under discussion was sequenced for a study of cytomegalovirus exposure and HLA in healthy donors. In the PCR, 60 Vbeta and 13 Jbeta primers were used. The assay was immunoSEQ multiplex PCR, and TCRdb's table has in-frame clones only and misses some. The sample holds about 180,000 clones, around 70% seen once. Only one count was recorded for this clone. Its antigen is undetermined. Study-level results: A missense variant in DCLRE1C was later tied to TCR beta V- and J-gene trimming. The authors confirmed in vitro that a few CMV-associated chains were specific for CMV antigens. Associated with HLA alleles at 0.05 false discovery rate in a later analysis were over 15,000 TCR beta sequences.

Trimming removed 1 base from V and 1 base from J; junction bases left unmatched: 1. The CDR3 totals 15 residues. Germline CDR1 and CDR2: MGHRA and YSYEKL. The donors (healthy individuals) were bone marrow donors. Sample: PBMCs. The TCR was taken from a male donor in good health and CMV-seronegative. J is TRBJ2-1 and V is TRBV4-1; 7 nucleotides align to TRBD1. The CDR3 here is CASSQGRGSYNEQFF. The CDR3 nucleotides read TGCGCCAGCAGCCAAGGCAGGGGGTCCTACAATGAGCAGTTCTTC.